Listed below are T cell receptor beta chains from one sample, sequenced in a study of T cells after somatic rescue of genetic block. Profiling relied on immunoSEQ multiplex PCR, and the TCRdb table lists in-frame clones only, not all of them. The sample yields more than 13,000 clones, roughly 78% seen once. The specimen was peripheral blood mononuclear cells (PBMCs). These receptors came from a boy aged 5-17 years. The CDR3 runs from the conserved cysteine through the conserved F or W. Each record gives: J gene, clone size, V gene, D gene, CDR3 DNA, CDR3 protein. The D gene is left open where the match is weak. Only part of the rows carry a size: once, few, many, or a class if the clone is expanded.

TRBJ2-1,NA,TRBV30,TRBD1,TGTGCCTGGAGTGTATGGGACAGGGGGGTCAATGAGCAGTTCTTC,CAWSVWDRGVNEQFF
TRBJ1-5,NA,TRBV16,NA,TGTGCCAGCAGCCAATCAGGGAGAGGTCAGCCCCAGCATTTT,CASSQSGRGQPQHF
TRBJ2-3,NA,TRBV30,NA,TGTGCCTGGAGTGTAGGGGGATCTAGCACAGATACGCAGTATTTT,CAWSVGGSSTDTQYF
TRBJ1-5,NA,TRBV18,NA,TGTGCCAGCTCACCAGGGGGTTATAGTAGCAATCAGCCCCAGCATTTT,CASSPGGYSSNQPQHF
TRBJ1-6,NA,TRBV2,NA,TGTGCCAGCAGTGAGGCTGGGATTAGGGGTAAGACACCCCTCCACTTT,CASSEAGIRGKTPLHF
TRBJ2-2,NA,TRBV2,TRBD1,TGTGCCAGCCAAACAACAGGGGGCCCCGGGGAGCTGTTTTTT,CASQTTGGPGELFF
TRBJ1-5,once,TRBV7-9,NA,TGTGCCAGCAGCTTACGAGGGGGTCCGTATCAGCCCCAGCATTTT,CASSLRGGPYQPQHF
TRBJ2-2,NA,TRBV2,TRBD1,TGTGCCAGCGGACAGGGGGAAACCGGGGAGCTGTTTTTT,CASGQGETGELFF
TRBJ2-7,NA,TRBV7-3,NA,TGTGCCAGCAGCTTAATGGGAGCACCCACCACATACGAGCAGTACTTC,CASSLMGAPTTYEQYF
TRBJ2-7,NA,TRBV7-6,NA,TGTGCCAGCAGCTCGGGACACGTCTACGAGCAGTACTTC,CASSSGHVYEQYF
TRBJ2-7,NA,TRBV19,TRBD2,TGTGCCAGTAGTATAGGCCCTAGCGGGGGCTACGAGCAGTACTTC,CASSIGPSGGYEQYF
TRBJ2-5,NA,TRBV5-1,NA,TGCGCCAGCAGCTTGGCCGGGGACCAAGAGACCCAGTACTTC,CASSLAGDQETQYF
TRBJ1-2,NA,TRBV6-5,TRBD1,TGTGCCAGCAGGGGGGACAGGGGCCTCTATGGCTACACCTTC,CASRGDRGLYGYTF
TRBJ1-3,NA,TRBV5-5,TRBD1,TGTGCCAGCAGCTGGACAGGCGCCAGCTCTGGAAACACCATATATTTT,CASSWTGASSGNTIYF
TRBJ1-1,once,TRBV2,TRBD1,TGTGCCAGCAGTGGACGGACAGGGGGTACTGAAGCTTTCTTT,CASSGRTGGTEAFF
TRBJ2-7,few,TRBV4-2,NA,TGTGCCAGCAGCCCCCGGGGTTCGCCGGGGGACGAGCAGTACTTC,CASSPRGSPGDEQYF
TRBJ1-5,NA,TRBV2,TRBD1,TGTGCCAGCAGCGAGACAGGGAGGAATCAGCCCCAGCATTTT,CASSETGRNQPQHF